Below, 23 T cell receptor beta chains from the same sample are listed, as sequenced in a study of Ad26.COV2.S vaccination and SARS-CoV-2 variants. TCRdb's copy holds only in-frame clones and misses some; the assay was immunoSEQ multiplex PCR. The table lists some 500,000 clones, roughly 89% of them singletons. Treatment noted: some 20 received Ad26.COV2.S at low or high dose, single or two shots; about 5 received placebo; per-sample allocation not given. Samples were taken on day 63 after the first vaccine or placebo injection. The sample here was peripheral blood, taken in a trial of Ad26.COV2.S vaccine versus placebo. The receptor source for this set is a person between 18 and 60 years old who received the Ad26.COV2.S COVID-19 vaccine or a placebo.

This rearrangement joins TRBV4-2 to TRBJ1-4; 9 bases agree with TRBD1. CDR3 length: 16 amino acids. Looked up from germline, CDR1 is LGHNA and CDR2 is YNFKEQ. Trimming removed 0 bases from V and 6 bases from J; junction bases left unmatched: 5. CDR3 nucleotides: TGTGCCAGCAGCCAAGAGCCTGACAGGGGGGATGAAAAACTGTTTTTT. Translating gives CASSQEPDRGDEKLFF.

The chain links TRBV7-8 to TRBJ1-2; D is unresolved. V was cut by 5 bases and J by 9 bases, with 13 bases left in between. Germline CDR1 is SGHVS and CDR2 is FQNEAQ. The CDR3 covers 12 residues. The DNA for the CDR3 is TGTGCCAGCAGCCCCCAGGTATACAGCTACACCTTC. Protein product: CASSPQVYSYTF.

The chain combines TRBV10-3 with TRBJ2-1; 8 nucleotides agree with TRBD2. The CDR3 covers 19 residues. Germline loops: CDR1 ENHRY, CDR2 SYGVKD. The V segment lost 4 bases and the J segment 1 base; nucleotides outside the gene matches: 15. DNA for the CDR3: TGTGCCATCAGTGGGCCTAGCGGGTTGGGGGGGGCATCCTACAATGAGCAGTTCTTC. It yields the protein CAISGPSGLGGASYNEQFF.

The chain uses TRBV9 and TRBJ2-3; D is perhaps TRBD1 (6 bases). Germline CDR1 reads SGDLS; CDR2 reads YYNGEE. V was cut by 4 bases and J by 2 bases, with 14 bases left in between. The CDR3 extends over 15 amino acids. Here the CDR3 DNA reads TGTGCCAGCAGCCCCCGACAGGCAGACACAGATACGCAGTATTTT. Residues: CASSPRQADTDTQYF.

The V gene is TRBV18, the J gene TRBJ2-7, with 8 nucleotides matching TRBD1. Germline lookup yields CDR1 KGHSH and CDR2 LQKENI. V lost 6 bases, J lost 4 bases, and 8 bases stayed unmatched. The CDR3 has 14 amino acids. The CDR3: CASSSGQVSYEQYF. CDR3 sequence (DNA): TGTGCCAGCTCGTCGGGACAGGTATCTTACGAGCAGTACTTC.

The chain carries TRBV19 and TRBJ2-1, with D possibly being TRBD2 (5 bases). Per germline, CDR1 LNHDA and CDR2 SQIVND (reference sequence). The CDR3 has 13 residues. Trimming took 5 bases from V and 5 from J, leaving 10 bases between them. The CDR3 DNA reads TGTGCCAGTAGTCTCTGGGGAGACAATGAGCAGTTCTTC. This codes for CASSLWGDNEQFF.

This chain links TRBV19 with TRBJ2-1; the D gene is possibly TRBD1 (6 bases). Per germline, CDR1 LNHDA and CDR2 SQIVND (reference sequence). V gave up 3 bases and J gave up 5 bases, with 29 bases separating them. This CDR3 is built from 20 residues. The CDR3 sequence is CASSIEGWGPFNTPDNEQFF. The CDR3 bases are TGTGCCAGTAGTATTGAAGGTTGGGGGCCATTTAATACCCCTGACAATGAGCAGTTCTTC.

A single count supports this clone. This chain links TRBV23-1 with TRBJ2-7; D call uncertain. TRBV23-1 is placed among ORFs of uncertain function. The CDR3 loop spans 12 amino acids. Between the trimmed V and J ends, which lost 8 bases and 0 bases, there was a span of 8 bases. Here the CDR3 reads CASSNVSYEQYF. CDR3 sequence (DNA): TGCGCCAGCTCTAACGTCTCCTACGAGCAGTACTTC.

The genes are TRBV27 and TRBJ2-7; 7 nucleotides align to TRBD1. J lost 5 bases, V lost 3 bases, and 7 bases had no gene match. The CDR3 has 14 residues. CDR1 and CDR2 from the germline V gene are MNHEY and SMNVEV (reference sequence). As DNA, the CDR3 is TGTGCCAGCAGTTTCGACAGGGTAGGCAACGAGCAGTACTTC. Its protein product is CASSFDRVGNEQYF.

V gene TRBV28 combines with J gene TRBJ1-1; no definite D call. The CDR3 totals 12 residues. V gave up 2 bases and J gave up 8 bases, with 9 bases separating them. In germline, CDR1 is MDHEN, CDR2 SYDVKM. The CDR3 DNA reads TGTGCCAGCAGTTTAGTAGGGATAGAAGCTTTCTTT. Translation gives CASSLVGIEAFF.

The rearrangement joins TRBV5-5 to TRBJ1-1; no clear D. Germline CDR1 reads SGHKS; CDR2 reads YYEKEE (reference sequence). Trimming removed 4 bases at V and 3 bases at J, with 10 bases between. The CDR3 spans 13 residues. CDR3 residues: CASSVQWDTEAFF. The CDR3 DNA sequence: TGTGCCAGCAGCGTTCAGTGGGACACTGAAGCTTTCTTT.

The chain employs TRBV6-5 and TRBJ2-7; TRBD1 is a possible D gene (6 bases). Trimming cost V 4 bases and J 2 bases, with 15 bases left between them. The germline V gene encodes CDR1 MNHEY and CDR2 SVGAGI. The length of the CDR3 is 15 residues. The CDR3 DNA follows: TGTGCCAGCAGTTCGGCCCGGGACATACCCTACGAGCAGTACTTC. As protein: CASSSARDIPYEQYF.

The chain carries TRBV6-5 and TRBJ2-1; 9 bases are a match to TRBD2. There are 15 residues in the CDR3. With 5 bases clipped from V and 7 bases from J, the junction kept 9 bases outside the gene matches. The germline V gene has CDR1 MNHEY and CDR2 SVGAGI. The CDR3 sequence is CASSPGLASNNEQFF. In DNA form, the CDR3 reads TGTGCCAGCAGTCCAGGACTAGCGTCTAATAATGAGCAGTTCTTC.

The CDR3 sequence: CASSNSPGQSYGYTF. CDR3 DNA sequence: TGTGCCAGCAGCAACTCCCCGGGGCAGAGCTATGGCTACACCTTC. The chain combines TRBV7-9 with TRBJ1-2; TRBD1 might be the D (5 bases). V was pared by 5 bases and J by 4 bases, with 17 bases between. Germline CDR1 is SEHNR and CDR2 is FQNEAQ (reference sequence). CDR3 length equals 15 residues.

J is TRBJ1-2 and V is TRBV7-9; D not certain. The CDR3 totals 12 residues. CDR1 is SEHNR, CDR2 FQNEAQ, per germline (reference sequence). Trimming cost V 0 bases and J 7 bases, with 6 bases left between them. The CDR3 DNA sequence: TGTGCCAGCAGCTTAGCAGGGTTTGGCTACACCTTC. This translates into CASSLAGFGYTF.

The CDR3 protein is CASSLDGEKQPQHF. The DNA of the CDR3 is TGTGCCAGTAGCTTGGACGGGGAAAAACAGCCCCAGCATTTT. The rearrangement joins TRBV19 to TRBJ1-5; D remains unclear. The V gene lost 6 bases and the J gene lost 7 bases, with 16 bases spanning the gap. The CDR3 runs 14 residues. Germline loops: CDR1 LNHDA, CDR2 SQIVND (reference sequence).

The rearrangement joins TRBV4-3 to TRBJ2-4, with a weak D call TRBD1 (6 bases). The CDR3 is 17 residues long. CDR1 LGHNA and CDR2 YSLEER come from the germline V gene. V shed 1 base and J shed 0 bases, with 13 bases lying between them. Here the CDR3 reads CASSQGQAGLAKNIQYF. CDR3 in DNA: TGCGCCAGCAGCCAAGGACAGGCAGGACTAGCCAAAAACATTCAGTACTTC.

The rearrangement uses TRBV18 and TRBJ1-2; D call uncertain. Germline CDR1 is KGHSH and CDR2 is LQKENI. This CDR3 contains 16 residues. Trimming took 3 bases from V and 5 from J, leaving 19 bases between them. The CDR3 loop reads CASSPSRVSPFYGYTF. CDR3 DNA: TGTGCCAGCTCACCGAGTCGGGTTAGTCCCTTTTATGGCTACACCTTC.

The genes are TRBV3-1 (or the pseudogene TRBV3-2) and TRBJ1-2; D possibly corresponds to TRBD1 (5 bases). V dropped 4 bases and J dropped 7 bases, with 10 bases sitting between them. The CDR3 contains 12 residues. Germline V gives CDR1 LGHDT, CDR2 YNNKEL (reference sequence). The CDR3, as DNA: TGTGCCAGCAGCCTGGGCAGGGCTGGCTACACCTTC. It translates to CASSLGRAGYTF.

The chain links TRBV9 to TRBJ1-6; D unclear. V was trimmed by 0 bases and J by 7 bases, leaving 11 bases between them. Germline V gives CDR1 SGDLS, CDR2 YYNGEE. The CDR3 has 15 amino acids. The CDR3 loop reads CASSVDSLGNSPLHF. The DNA of the CDR3 is TGTGCCAGCAGCGTAGACAGCCTAGGAAATTCACCCCTCCACTTT.

The rearrangement uses TRBV5-8 and TRBJ2-5; maybe TRBD1 (6 bases). Germline values: CDR1 SGHTS, CDR2 YDEGEE. CDR3 length: 14 residues. Trimming stripped 9 bases from V and 2 bases from J, with 17 bases between. This CDR3 is CAKNEETGQETQYF. The CDR3 region has the DNA TGTGCCAAGAACGAAGAGACAGGACAAGAGACCCAGTACTTC.

V gene TRBV5-1 combines with J gene TRBJ1-6, with D maybe TRBD1 (6 bases). V dropped 3 bases and J dropped 12 bases, with 19 bases sitting between them. Germline loops: CDR1 SGHRS, CDR2 YFSETQ. The CDR3 has 15 residues. CDR3 region: CASSSNRYRAEPLHF. CDR3 nucleotides: TGCGCCAGCAGCTCGAACCGTTACAGGGCCGAACCCCTCCACTTT.

This clone was seen just once. The gene calls are TRBV5-1 and TRBJ2-7; D gene uncertain. The germline gives CDR1 SGHRS, CDR2 YFSETQ. With 7 bases removed from V and 3 bases from J, the gap between germline ends came to 14 bases. The CDR3 spans 13 residues. This CDR3 is CASARTELYEQYF. CDR3 nucleotide sequence: TGCGCCAGCGCTAGGACGGAGCTCTACGAGCAGTACTTC. Filled out from reference TRBV5-1 and TRBJ2-7, the complete variable domain reads KAGVTQTPRYLIKTRGQQVTLSCSPISGHRSVSWYQQTPGQGLQFLFEYFSETQRNKGNFPGRFSGRQFSNSRSEMNVSTLELGDSALYLCASARTELYEQYFGPGTRLTVT.